Detailed here is one T cell receptor beta chain. With 5 bases clipped from V and 9 bases from J, the junction kept 4 bases outside the gene matches. Germline V CDR1 and CDR2: SGHKS, YYEKEE (reference sequence). This CDR3 comprises 11 residues. This specimen comes from a study of blood T cell repertoires in COVID-19. Across the study: The United States, Italy and Spain provided the acute and convalescent COVID-19 samples. T cells, B-cell-depleted T cells, or PBMCs provided the cDNA or gDNA that served as material.

Under the authors' procedure: Nucleated cell counts were estimated from reference gene primer amplification. The assay was immunoSEQ multiplex PCR, and TCRdb's table has in-frame clones only and misses some. V, J and clone size are those of that table, while D and trimming were read from the DNA. The table includes some 100,000 clones, approximately 82% detected once. The sequenced sample was peripheral blood. This chain connects TRBV5-5 to TRBJ2-5; 7 nucleotides align to TRBD2. The sequence derives from a woman older than 75 with active or convalescent COVID-19. The CDR3, as DNA: TGTGCCAGCAGGGCCGCGGGGGCCCAGTACTTC. Translation: CASRAAGAQYF.